These T cell receptor beta chains were read from a single sample in a study of T cells in Graves' hyperthyroidism and ophthalmopathy. TCRdb re-called the multiplex PCR reads with MiXCR, one entry per CDR3 protein. The repertoire holds some 740,000 distinct CDR3 sequences, 14% seen once, with 10% in the top ten. The sequenced sample consisted of blood. Receptors originate from a woman between 18 and 29 years old with Graves' hyperthyroidism. The conserved cysteine and the conserved F or W are not part of the CDR3 here. The order of the fields is D gene, V gene, J gene, CDR3 protein. The D gene is left open where the match is weak.

D: NA
V: TRBV20-1
J: TRBJ2-7
CDR3: SARSPDHYEQY

D: TRBD2
V: TRBV6-4
J: TRBJ2-2
CDR3: ASTNSGSNTGELF

D: NA
V: TRBV6-8
J: TRBJ1-5
CDR3: ANGRYSNQPQH

D: NA
V: TRBV3-1
J: TRBJ1-4
CDR3: ASSQVVNEKLF

D: TRBD1
V: TRBV25-1
J: TRBJ2-7
CDR3: ASSEVGTGEGYEQY

D: TRBD1
V: TRBV25-1
J: TRBJ1-3
CDR3: ASSEYDSQKQGTGNTIY

D: NA
V: TRBV11-2
J: TRBJ2-2
CDR3: ASSLLGLGANTGELF

D: NA
V: TRBV4-3
J: TRBJ1-2
CDR3: ASSQVDNLYGYT

D: NA
V: TRBV29-1
J: TRBJ2-6
CDR3: SVFRPGFSEANVLT

D: TRBD1
V: TRBV30
J: TRBJ1-2
CDR3: AWSVGQGAYGYT

D: NA
V: TRBV7-9
J: TRBJ2-7
CDR3: ASSWTRLGHEQY

D: NA
V: TRBV4-1
J: TRBJ2-1
CDR3: ASSQSAGLGGRGEQF

D: TRBD2
V: TRBV12-3/TRBV12-4
J: TRBJ2-4
CDR3: ASSLGLAGDIQY

D: NA
V: TRBV29-1
J: TRBJ1-1
CDR3: SVDGGPEAF